Below, 22 T cell receptor beta chains from the same sample are listed, as sequenced in a study of blood T cell repertoires in COVID-19. Sequencing was performed with immunoSEQ multiplex PCR; in TCRdb, only in-frame clones are kept and a portion is missing. Here the sample spans about 190,000 clones, around 90% being singletons. Sequenced: peripheral blood. These receptors originate from a man between 50 and 59 years old with acute or convalescent COVID-19.

This clone was found once. V usage is TRBV11-1 and J usage is TRBJ2-1; D is undetermined. CDR3 length: 12 amino acids. V lost 3 bases, J lost 8 bases, and 8 bases lay in between. In germline, CDR1 is SGHAT, CDR2 FQDESV (reference sequence). The CDR3 reads CASSLEFHEQFF. The CDR3 DNA sequence: TGTGCCAGCAGCTTGGAGTTCCATGAGCAGTTCTTC. Combining the CDR3 with reference TRBV11-1 and TRBJ2-1 gives the whole variable domain EAEVAQSPRYKITEKSQAVAFWCDPISGHATLYWYRQILGQGPELLVQFQDESVVDDSQLPKDRFSAERLKGVDSTLKIQPAELGDSAMYLCASSLEFHEQFFGPGTRLTVL.

The rearrangement joins TRBV2 to TRBJ2-5; tentative D call: TRBD2 (5 bases). The CDR3 runs to 13 residues. Trimming pared 8 bases from V and 3 bases from J, leaving 13 bases between. Germline values: CDR1 SNHLY, CDR2 FYNNEI. CDR3 region: CASRSGSEETQYF. In DNA, the CDR3 is TGTGCCAGCCGGAGCGGCTCCGAAGAGACCCAGTACTTC. The full variable domain, in which reference TRBV2 and TRBJ2-5 provide the parts outside the CDR3, is EPEVTQTPSHQVTQMGQEVILRCVPISNHLYFYWYRQILGQKVEFLVSFYNNEISEKSEIFDDQFSVERPDGSNFTLKIRSTKLEDSAMYFCASRSGSEETQYFGPGTRLLVL.

The chain carries TRBV9 and TRBJ1-2; D unclear. The CDR3 loop spans 18 amino acids. Per the germline V gene, CDR1 is SGDLS and CDR2 is YYNGEE. Trimming took 0 bases from V and 6 from J, leaving 24 bases between them. The CDR3 loop reads CASSVEGGRVDKVDGYTF. CDR3 nucleotide sequence: TGTGCCAGCAGCGTAGAAGGAGGTCGGGTCGACAAGGTTGATGGCTACACCTTC.

With regard to this clone: The conserved final phenylalanine or tryptophan is absent from the CDR3, which likely points to a read error. V usage is TRBV28 and J usage is TRBJ1-2; D is uncertain. The CDR3 spans 13 residues. CDR1 and CDR2 (germline): MDHEN, SYDVKM. V lost 2 bases and J 1 base, leaving 5 bases between the germline ends. Here the CDR3 reads CASSLKVNYGYTL. CDR3 nucleotide sequence: TGTGCCAGCAGTTTAAAAGTTAACTATGGCTACACCCTC.

The CDR3 region has the DNA TGTGCCAGCAGAAGGGGGCTTTCCTACGAGCAGTACTTC. Amino acids: CASRRGLSYEQYF. The chain couples TRBV6-6 to TRBJ2-7; 7 nucleotides match TRBD1. The CDR3 is 13 residues long. Looked up from germline, CDR1 is MNHNY and CDR2 is SVGAGI (reference sequence). J gave up 1 base and V 6 bases, and 3 bases lay outside the gene matches.

V is TRBV3-1 (or the pseudogene TRBV3-2) and J is TRBJ1-2, with 10 bases lining up with TRBD1. After removal of 6 bases from V and 6 bases from J, the junction contained 10 bases not matched to a gene. The CDR3 spans 15 residues. The germline V gene encodes CDR1 LGHDT and CDR2 YNNKEL (reference sequence). CDR3 loop: CASSLNSDRGNGYTF. In DNA form, the CDR3 reads TGTGCCAGCAGTCTTAATTCGGACAGGGGGAATGGCTACACCTTC.

The chain employs TRBV5-1 and TRBJ1-1, with D possibly TRBD1 on 6 matching bases. Deletions cut 0 bases from V and 0 bases from J, with 6 bases between. This CDR3 has 14 residues. Germline V lookup: CDR1 SGHRS, CDR2 YFSETQ. The CDR3 bases are TGCGCCAGCAGCTTGGGACAGGTGAACACTGAAGCTTTCTTT. Its protein is CASSLGQVNTEAFF. Full variable domain (outside the CDR3, taken from reference TRBV5-1 and TRBJ1-1): KAGVTQTPRYLIKTRGQQVTLSCSPISGHRSVSWYQQTPGQGLQFLFEYFSETQRNKGNFPGRFSGRQFSNSRSEMNVSTLELGDSALYLCASSLGQVNTEAFFGQGTRLTVV.

V and J are TRBV9 and TRBJ2-2; D unclear. CDR3 size: 12 residues. Germline CDR1 reads SGDLS; CDR2 reads YYNGEE. V was clipped by 7 bases and J by 3 bases, with 7 bases between them. This chain's CDR3 is CASGRDTGELFF. As DNA, the CDR3 is TGTGCCAGCGGCCGGGACACCGGGGAGCTGTTTTTT.

The J gene is TRBJ2-1, the V gene TRBV4-1; D call uncertain. Looked up from germline, CDR1 is MGHRA and CDR2 is YSYEKL. This CDR3 spans 13 amino acids. V was pared by 1 base and J by 6 bases, with 7 bases between. DNA of the CDR3: TGCGCCAGCAGCCAAGCCCTAAGCAATGAGCAGTTCTTC. Its protein product is CASSQALSNEQFF.

The chain couples TRBV15 to TRBJ1-6, with a weak D call TRBD1 (5 bases). Trimming shortened V by 0 bases and J by 16 bases, and 10 bases separated the two germline ends. The CDR3 covers 12 residues. CDR1 LNHNV and CDR2 YYDKDF come from the germline V gene (reference sequence). The CDR3 bases are TGTGCCACCAGCAGAGATTTCGGGGGTCTCCACTTT. This codes for CATSRDFGGLHF.

The CDR3 DNA reads TGTGCCAGCAGTTTAAGGGGACTAGCGGGGGCCTACAATGAGCAGTTCTTC. This encodes CASSLRGLAGAYNEQFF. The V and J genes are TRBV28 and TRBJ2-1, with TRBD2 identical over 14 bases. With 2 bases clipped from V and 2 bases from J, the junction kept 2 bases outside the gene matches. CDR3 length equals 17 residues. CDR1 MDHEN and CDR2 SYDVKM come from the germline V gene. The full variable domain, completed using reference TRBV28 and TRBJ2-1, is DVKVTQSSRYLVKRTGEKVFLECVQDMDHENMFWYRQDPGLGLRLIYFSYDVKMKEKGDIPEGYSVSREKKERFSLILESASTNQTSMYLCASSLRGLAGAYNEQFFGPGTRLTVL.

This clone was seen only once. The rearrangement uses TRBV19 and TRBJ2-7, with TRBD2 matching over 8 bases. Trimming removed 0 bases from V and 4 bases from J; junction bases left unmatched: 8. CDR3 length equals 16 residues. The V gene's germline CDR1 is LNHDA and CDR2 SQIVND (reference sequence). Written as DNA, the CDR3 is TGTGCCAGTAGTATAGAAGGAGCGGGAGTATCTTACGAGCAGTACTTC. It is translated as CASSIEGAGVSYEQYF.

Remarks on this clone: A read error may produce the germline difference seen at one junction end. CDR3: CATSFDRGAGELFF. The DNA for the CDR3 is TGTGCCACCAGCTTCGACCGGGGGGCCGGGGAGCTGTTTTTT. The chain uses TRBV13 and TRBJ2-2; 7 bases line up with TRBD2. Germline V gene sequence: CDR1 PRHDT, CDR2 FYEKMQ (reference sequence). CDR3 length: 14 residues.

The chain carries TRBV2 and TRBJ2-5; D possibly corresponds to TRBD1 (5 bases). The CDR3 covers 13 residues. CDR1 and CDR2 (germline): SNHLY, FYNNEI. V lost 2 bases to trimming and J lost 1 base, with 5 bases between them. CDR3 amino acids: CASSEQGQETQYF. CDR3 nucleotides: TGTGCCAGCAGTGAACAGGGCCAAGAGACCCAGTACTTC.

This clone appeared a single time. The chain carries TRBV7-3 and TRBJ2-1; 9 bases match TRBD2. CDR1 is SGHTA, CDR2 FQGTGA, per germline. The CDR3 loop spans 16 amino acids. Germline trimming cut 5 bases from V and 1 base from J; bases unmatched to any gene: 6. Here the CDR3 reads CASSASGIRSYNEQFF. For the CDR3, the DNA is TGTGCCAGCAGCGCTAGCGGGATCCGGTCCTACAATGAGCAGTTCTTC. Filled out from reference TRBV7-3 and TRBJ2-1, the complete variable domain reads GAGVSQTPSNKVTEKGKYVELRCDPISGHTALYWYRQSLGQGPEFLIYFQGTGAADDSGLPNDRFFAVRPEGSVSTLKIQRTERGDSAVYLCASSASGIRSYNEQFFGPGTRLTVL.

The chain is built from TRBV15 and TRBJ2-4; a weak D match, TRBD2 (5 bases). Looked up from germline, CDR1 is LNHNV and CDR2 is YYDKDF (reference sequence). V lost 5 bases and J 6 bases, leaving 14 bases between the germline ends. This CDR3 contains 14 residues. CDR3 coding DNA: TGTGCCACCAGCGACGACACTGAGGGAAACATTCAGTACTTC. Its protein product is CATSDDTEGNIQYF.

CDR3 sequence (DNA): TGTGCCAGCAGCTTTTTAGAGGGAGAGACCCAGTACTTC. It codes for CASSFLEGETQYF. The chain couples TRBV11-2 to TRBJ2-5, with D perhaps matching TRBD2 (5 bases). V was trimmed by 3 bases and J by 4 bases, leaving 9 bases between them. This CDR3 is 13 amino acids long. Germline V gives CDR1 SGHAT, CDR2 FQNNGV.

This clone appeared a few times. The chain joins TRBV4-2 to TRBJ2-7; maybe TRBD2 (6 bases). Between the trimmed V and J ends, which lost 1 base and 3 bases, there was a span of 19 bases. The CDR3 covers 17 residues. Germline values: CDR1 LGHNA, CDR2 YNFKEQ. DNA for the CDR3: TGTGCCAGCAGCCAAGTCAAATCGGACGGGAGCCACTACGAGCAGTACGTC. It translates to CASSQVKSDGSHYEQYV.

This chain joins TRBV28 and TRBJ2-2, with D perhaps TRBD2 (5 bases). Germline V CDR1 and CDR2: MDHEN, SYDVKM. CDR3 length: 17 amino acids. V was pared by 2 bases and J by 1 base, with 14 bases between. Here the CDR3 DNA reads TGTGCCAGCAGTTTAGGTGGTTGGACTCTGAACACCGGGGAGCTGTTTTTT. It translates to CASSLGGWTLNTGELFF.

The gene calls are TRBV4-1 and TRBJ2-3; D gene unclear. V lost 0 bases to trimming and J lost 0 bases, with 7 bases between them. Germline assignment: CDR1 MGHRA and CDR2 YSYEKL. The CDR3 length is 15 residues. Written as DNA, the CDR3 is TGCGCCAGCAGCCAAGAACAACTAAGCACAGATACGCAGTATTTT. This codes for CASSQEQLSTDTQYF.

This clone appeared once. The chain uses TRBV24-1 and TRBJ2-3; TRBD2 aligns across 7 bases. The V segment lost 7 bases and the J segment 6 bases; nucleotides outside the gene matches: 15. The CDR3 runs 16 residues. CDR1 and CDR2 from the germline V gene are KGHDR and SFDVKD. Here the CDR3 reads CATSPRPRESSDTQYF. The CDR3 DNA is TGTGCCACCAGCCCCCGCCCGCGGGAGTCAAGTGATACGCAGTATTTT.

The rearrangement links TRBV9 to TRBJ2-7; the D gene is possibly TRBD2 (6 bases). The CDR3 loop spans 15 amino acids. Germline V gene data show CDR1 as SGDLS and CDR2 as YYNGEE. With 0 bases removed from V and 2 bases from J, the gap between germline ends came to 12 bases. The CDR3 bases are TGTGCCAGCAGCGTAGGTTCCGGGGGACCCTACGAGCAGTACTTC. This codes for CASSVGSGGPYEQYF.